The 11 T cell receptor beta chains below all came from one sample that was sequenced in a study of T cell changes during pregnancy in multiple sclerosis. Clones were sequenced by immunoSEQ multiplex PCR, and TCRdb holds only the in-frame ones, with some missing. The sample lists 45,000 to 65,000 clones; around 94% were seen once. The material was CD8+ T cells from peripheral blood mononuclear cells, obtained in the third trimester of pregnancy. The receptors originated from a female donor with multiple sclerosis, enrolled in a pregnancy study.

This chain uses TRBV28 with TRBJ2-7; 7 bases align to TRBD2. V gave up 3 bases and J gave up 3 bases; unmatched junction bases: 5. The germline V gene encodes CDR1 MDHEN and CDR2 SYDVKM. The CDR3 length is 14 residues. CDR3 loop: CASSFAREYYEQYF. The DNA for the CDR3 is TGTGCCAGCAGTTTCGCGCGGGAGTACTACGAGCAGTACTTC.

This chain uses TRBV5-1 with TRBJ2-7, with TRBD2 matching 8 bases. The germline gives CDR1 SGHRS, CDR2 YFSETQ. V was clipped by 0 bases and J by 5 bases; unmatched bases: 7. This CDR3 has 15 residues. DNA of the CDR3: TGCGCCAGCAGCTTGGTGCAAGCGGGAGAAGACGAGCAGTACTTC. Its protein product is CASSLVQAGEDEQYF.

V usage is TRBV6-1 and J usage is TRBJ2-1; tentatively, D is TRBD2 (7 bases). Trimming pared 2 bases from V and 8 bases from J, leaving 16 bases between. This CDR3 contains 15 residues. The germline V gene has CDR1 MNHNS and CDR2 SASEGT. This CDR3 is CASSEWKGGGYEQFF. CDR3 coding DNA: TGTGCCAGCAGTGAATGGAAAGGGGGAGGGTATGAGCAGTTCTTC.

V and J are TRBV10-3 and TRBJ2-1; 8 bases match TRBD2. The CDR3 covers 15 residues. The junction had 12 bases not matched to a gene; V was cut back by 10 bases and J by 4 bases. The germline V gene encodes CDR1 ENHRY and CDR2 SYGVKD. CDR3 in amino acids: CATRYTGGTYNEQFF. The CDR3 nucleotides are TGTGCCACGAGATACACGGGGGGGACATACAATGAGCAGTTCTTC.

The chain employs TRBV11-1 and TRBJ2-1; 13 nucleotides agree with TRBD2. Germline V lookup: CDR1 SGHAT, CDR2 FQDESV (reference sequence). CDR3 length: 15 residues. Trimming at V came to 1 base and at J to 8 bases, leaving 2 bases not matched to a gene. CDR3 region: CASSLGTSGGHEQFF. The CDR3 nucleotides read TGTGCCAGCAGCTTAGGGACTAGCGGGGGCCATGAGCAGTTCTTC. The full variable domain, in which reference TRBV11-1 and TRBJ2-1 provide the parts outside the CDR3, is EAEVAQSPRYKITEKSQAVAFWCDPISGHATLYWYRQILGQGPELLVQFQDESVVDDSQLPKDRFSAERLKGVDSTLKIQPAELGDSAMYLCASSLGTSGGHEQFFGPGTRLTVL.

This chain connects TRBV4-1 to TRBJ2-5; 11 bases map to TRBD2. The CDR3 covers 17 residues. The germline CDR1 and CDR2 sequences are MGHRA and YSYEKL. Trimming took 4 bases from V and 2 from J; bases not matched to a gene: 9. CDR3 in DNA: TGCGCCAGCAGCCCGGAACCGGGACTAGCGGTACAAGAGACCCAGTACTTC. Translated: CASSPEPGLAVQETQYF.

The chain is built from TRBV4-1 and TRBJ2-7; D unresolved. Germline-derived CDR1 and CDR2 are MGHRA and YSYEKL. CDR3 size: 13 residues. Trimming left V 0 bases short and J 3 bases short, with 6 bases between. CDR3: CASSQDRSYEQYF. CDR3 nucleotides: TGCGCCAGCAGCCAAGATCGTAGCTACGAGCAGTACTTC.

The chain has TRBV19 and TRBJ2-7; D is unclear. CDR1 is LNHDA and CDR2 is SQIVND in the germline V gene (reference sequence). The CDR3 has 13 amino acids. V was cut by 5 bases and J by 0 bases, with 8 bases left in between. CDR3 DNA: TGTGCCAGTAGTCTTACTCCCTCCTACGAGCAGTACTTC. As protein: CASSLTPSYEQYF.

V gene TRBV27 combines with J gene TRBJ2-1, with D possibly matching TRBD2 (5 bases). Per germline, CDR1 MNHEY and CDR2 SMNVEV (reference sequence). The V and J ends lost 2 bases and 5 bases respectively, with 19 bases between them. There are 17 residues in the CDR3. Here the CDR3 DNA reads TGTGCCAGCAGTTTAATGTCTAGCTTGAGCCTAGACAATGAGCAGTTCTTC. Its translation: CASSLMSSLSLDNEQFF.

This chain uses TRBV6-1 with TRBJ2-6; D is undetermined. This CDR3 is 14 amino acids long. V was trimmed by 2 bases and J by 1 base, leaving 3 bases between them. The germline CDR1 and CDR2 sequences are MNHNS and SASEGT. In DNA, the CDR3 is TGTGCCAGCAGTGAACTTTCTGGGGCCAACGTCCTGACTTTC. As protein: CASSELSGANVLTF.

The chain is built from TRBV4-3 and TRBJ2-2; 13 nucleotides line up with TRBD2. There are 15 residues in the CDR3. Germline V gene lookup returns CDR1 LGHNA and CDR2 YSLEER. J was trimmed by 7 bases and V by 2 bases; bases with no gene match: 1. The CDR3 coding sequence is TGCGCCAGCAGCCAAAGGACTAGCGGGAGCGGGGAGCTGTTTTTT. It encodes CASSQRTSGSGELFF.